This section outlines one T cell receptor (beta chain) sequence together with its context. The sample originates from a study of blood T cell repertoires in COVID-19. Whole-study context: Sites in the United States, Italy and Spain provided acute and convalescent COVID-19 samples. The cDNA or gDNA used as material had been derived from T cells, B-cell-depleted T cells, or PBMCs.

In the original workflow: Nucleated cell counts were estimated from reference gene primer amplification. Profiling relied on immunoSEQ multiplex PCR, and the TCRdb table lists in-frame clones only, not all of them. V, J and clone size reflect that table, while D and trimming were determined from the DNA. In the table there are a few hundred thousand clones, roughly 80% of which are singletons. This CDR3 is built from 17 residues. Per the germline V gene, CDR1 is MNHEY and CDR2 is SMNVEV (reference sequence). The germline V and J ends were trimmed by 4 bases and 2 bases, with 18 bases remaining between them.

This receptor was obtained from a woman aged 30 to 39 who had recovered from COVID-19. The chain links TRBV27 to TRBJ1-5, with a weak D call TRBD1 (6 bases). Sequencing was done on a sample of peripheral blood. Written as DNA, the CDR3 is TGTGCCAGCAGTTCCCTCATGCGGTACAGGGGCAATCAGCCCCAGCATTTT. It encodes CASSSLMRYRGNQPQHF.